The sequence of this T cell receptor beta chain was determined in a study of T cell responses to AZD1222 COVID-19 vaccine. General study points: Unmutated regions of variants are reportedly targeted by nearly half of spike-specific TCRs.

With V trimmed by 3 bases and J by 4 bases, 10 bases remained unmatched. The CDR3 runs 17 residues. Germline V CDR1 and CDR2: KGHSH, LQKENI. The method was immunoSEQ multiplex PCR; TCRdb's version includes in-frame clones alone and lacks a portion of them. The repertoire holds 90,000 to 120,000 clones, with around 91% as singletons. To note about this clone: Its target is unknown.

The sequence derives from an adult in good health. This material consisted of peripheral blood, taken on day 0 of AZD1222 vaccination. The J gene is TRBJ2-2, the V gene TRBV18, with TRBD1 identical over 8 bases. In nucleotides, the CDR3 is TGTGCCAGCTCACCCACCCCCCAGGGGGCGGCCACCGGGGAGCTGTTTTTT. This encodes CASSPTPQGAATGELFF.